The T cell receptor (beta chain) described here comes from a study of blood T cell repertoires in COVID-19. Study in general: The United States, Italy and Spain provided the acute and convalescent COVID-19 samples. T cells, B-cell-depleted T cells, or PBMCs provided the cDNA or gDNA that served as material.

The CDR3 runs to 15 residues. The germline gives CDR1 LNHDA, CDR2 SQIVND (reference sequence). Trimming at V came to 5 bases and at J to 4 bases, leaving 3 bases not matched to a gene. Cohort assignment relied on participant-reported clinical history. Before being deemed recovered, Cohort 3 donors had two negative PCRs, clearance, or symptom resolution. Using immunoSEQ multiplex PCR, the repertoire was profiled, and TCRdb retains in-frame clones only, with some absent. The repertoire includes more than 200,000 clones, approximately 80% of them detected once, and 1.8% sits in the top ten. The rearrangement links TRBV19 to TRBJ2-2; 11 nucleotides match TRBD2. The sample consisted of PBMCs or T cells enriched from blood (not recorded which). The receptor comes from a man aged 60 to 69 who had recovered from COVID-19. CDR3 in amino acids: CASSLAGGRTGELFF. Written as DNA, the CDR3 is TGTGCCAGTAGTTTAGCGGGGGGGCGCACCGGGGAGCTGTTTTTT.